The 7 T cell receptor beta chains reported below all come from one sample, sequenced in a study of blood T cells in healthy people across ages. The authors ran a second PCR of 7 to 11 cycles using a sample-barcoded 5' primer and a J-beta primer mix. Using its own MiXCR run on the 5' RACE reads, TCRdb lists one record per CDR3 protein. The repertoire includes about 570,000 distinct CDR3 sequences, about a quarter of them detected once, and 3.6% sits in the top ten. The sample was also linked to a second study, of T cells of mothers and their children.

The specimen was blood. All receptors come from a boy aged 2 to 10 in good health.

The chain carries TRBV5-1 and TRBJ2-7; possible D gene TRBD1, 6 bases. V was clipped by 4 bases and J by 2 bases, with 16 bases between them. The V gene's germline CDR1 is SGHRS and CDR2 YFSETQ. CDR3 length: 15 amino acids. CDR3 sequence: CASSQPGTLTYEQYF. Here the CDR3 DNA reads TGCGCCAGCAGCCAACCAGGGACACTTACCTACGAGCAGTACTTC.

V and J are TRBV29-1 and TRBJ2-5, with 8 bases aligning to TRBD2. Germline CDR1 and CDR2: SQVTM and ANQGSEA. The CDR3 length is 17 residues. V lost 0 bases to trimming and J lost 4 bases; unmatched junction nucleotides: 13. The CDR3 sequence is CSVEDEMGTRIAETQYF. The CDR3 bases are TGCAGCGTTGAAGATGAGATGGGGACTAGAATTGCAGAGACCCAGTACTTC. The complete variable domain, with remaining parts taken from reference TRBV29-1 and TRBJ2-5, reads SAVISQKPSRDICQRGTSLTIQCQVDSQVTMMFWYRQQPGQSLTLIATANQGSEATYESGFVIDKFPISRPNLTFSTLTVSNMSPEDSSIYLCSVEDEMGTRIAETQYFGPGTRLLVL.

This clonotype came up once. The gene calls are TRBV6-5 and TRBJ2-1; D is ambiguous. This CDR3 contains 13 residues. The V end lost 2 bases, the J end lost 5 bases, and 7 bases lay between the germline ends. Germline loops: CDR1 MNHEY, CDR2 SVGAGI. The CDR3 DNA follows: TGTGCCAGCAGTTACCGTACACACAATGAGCAGTTCTTC. Protein sequence: CASSYRTHNEQFF.

This clonotype was counted only a few times. It is likely a read error, because the conserved phenylalanine at the end of the CDR3 is missing. The V call is TRBV7-2, the J call TRBJ1-1; D not certain. The CDR3 is made up of 12 amino acids. V was trimmed by 4 bases and J by 4 bases, leaving 7 bases between them. Germline-derived CDR1 and CDR2 are SGHTA and FQGNSA. The chain's CDR3 is CASSWGFTEAFL. CDR3 in DNA: TGTGCCAGCAGCTGGGGTTTCACTGAAGCTTTCTTG.

The sample holds many counts of this clonotype. J is TRBJ2-5 and V is TRBV7-2, with a tentative D call TRBD2 (5 bases). The CDR3 runs 15 residues. Trimming stripped 0 bases from V and 1 base from J, with 9 bases between. Germline CDR1 reads SGHTA; CDR2 reads FQGNSA. The CDR3 is CASSLAGESQETQYF. The CDR3, as DNA: TGTGCCAGCAGCTTAGCGGGAGAGAGCCAAGAGACCCAGTACTTC.

The chain has TRBV20-1 and TRBJ2-7; TRBD2 agrees at 11 bases. The CDR3 is 17 amino acids. The J segment lost 0 bases and the V segment lost 0 bases, leaving 7 bases of the junction unmatched. Germline V gene sequence: CDR1 DFQATT, CDR2 SNEGSKA (reference sequence). The CDR3 protein is CSARDWLAGGPSYEQYF. DNA of the CDR3: TGCAGTGCTAGAGATTGGCTAGCGGGGGGACCCTCCTACGAGCAGTACTTC.

This clonotype has more than one count but fewer than ten. V usage is TRBV7-9 and J usage is TRBJ2-4; the match to TRBD1 covers 8 bases. The CDR3 loop spans 14 amino acids. With V trimmed by 1 base and J by 5 bases, 1 base remained unmatched. Germline loops: CDR1 SEHNR, CDR2 FQNEAQ (reference sequence). Written as DNA, the CDR3 is TGTGCCAGCAGCTTAGAGGGACAGGAAAACATTCAGTACTTC. Translation: CASSLEGQENIQYF.